This T cell receptor beta chain was profiled in a study of CD8+ T cells in alopecia areata. Study-level information: It was oral tofacitinib, at 5 to 10 mg twice daily, that treated patients received.

Comment on this clone: Antigen unknown.

It was cDNA, reverse transcribed from extracted RNA, that served as the sequencing template. Using immunoSEQ multiplex PCR, the repertoire was profiled, and TCRdb retains in-frame clones only, with some absent. The sample has some 150,000 clones, roughly 62% seen once. This CDR3 comprises 13 residues. V trimming: 5 bases; J trimming: 2 bases; junction bases outside the gene matches: 2. Germline CDR1 LNHNV, CDR2 YYDKDF (reference sequence). Points from the study as a whole: Higher clonality and more expanded CD8+ clones appeared in lesional than normal scalp.

Source: CD4+ T cells sorted from blood, taken at week 0. The sequence derives from a human donor with alopecia areata. J is TRBJ2-5 and V is TRBV15; TRBD1 aligns across 7 bases. In DNA form, the CDR3 reads TGTGCCACCAGCGGGGGACAGCAAGAGACCCAGTACTTC. The encoded protein is CATSGGQQETQYF.